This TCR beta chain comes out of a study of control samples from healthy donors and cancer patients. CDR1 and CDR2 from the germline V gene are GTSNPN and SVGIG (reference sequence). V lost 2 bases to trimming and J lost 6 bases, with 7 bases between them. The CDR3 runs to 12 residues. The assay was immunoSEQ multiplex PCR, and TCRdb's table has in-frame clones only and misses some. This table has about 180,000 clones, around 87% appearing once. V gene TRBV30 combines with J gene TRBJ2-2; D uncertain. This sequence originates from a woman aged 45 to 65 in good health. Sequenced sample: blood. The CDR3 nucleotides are TGTGCCTGGAGTCACGGACCCGGGGAGCTGTTTTTT. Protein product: CAWSHGPGELFF.